This T cell receptor (beta chain) is drawn from a study of blood T cell repertoires in COVID-19. At the level of the study: The analysed material was cDNA or gDNA that came from T cells, B-cell-depleted T cells, or PBMCs.

Seattle's cohort entered during active infection and was followed longitudinally. The repertoire was sequenced with immunoSEQ multiplex PCR; TCRdb's copy has only in-frame clones and lacks some. The sample comprises about 160,000 clones, 92% of which are singletons, and approximately 4.9% rests with the top ten. CDR3 length equals 15 residues. The germline V gene has CDR1 SEHNR and CDR2 FQNEAQ (reference sequence). The V segment lost 5 bases and the J segment 4 bases; nucleotides outside the gene matches: 11. The material sequenced was peripheral blood. This TCR came from a man younger than 45 with COVID-19, enrolled during active disease. The chain combines TRBV7-9 with TRBJ2-7; TRBD1 matches at 7 bases. The CDR3 bases are TGTGCCAGCAGCCCAGTTCGAGGGGGCCAGTACGAGCAGTACTTC. It yields the protein CASSPVRGGQYEQYF. The variable domain in full, with the rest retrieved from reference TRBV7-9 and TRBJ2-7, is DTGVSQNPRHKITKRGQNVTFRCDPISEHNRLYWYRQTLGQGPEFLTYFQNEAQLEKSRLLSDRFSAERPKGSFSTLEIQRTEQGDSAMYLCASSPVRGGQYEQYFGPGTRLTVT.